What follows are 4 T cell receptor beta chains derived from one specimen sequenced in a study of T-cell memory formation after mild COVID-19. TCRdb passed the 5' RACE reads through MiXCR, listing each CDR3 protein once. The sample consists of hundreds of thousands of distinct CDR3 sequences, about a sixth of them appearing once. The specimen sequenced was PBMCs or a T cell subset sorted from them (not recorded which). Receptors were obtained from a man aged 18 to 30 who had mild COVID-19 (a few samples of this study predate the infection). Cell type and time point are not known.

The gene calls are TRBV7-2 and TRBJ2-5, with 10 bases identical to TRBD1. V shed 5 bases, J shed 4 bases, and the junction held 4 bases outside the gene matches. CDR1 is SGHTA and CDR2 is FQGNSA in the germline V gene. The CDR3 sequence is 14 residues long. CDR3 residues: CASSSRQGAETQYF. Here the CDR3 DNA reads TGTGCCAGCAGCAGCAGACAGGGGGCAGAGACCCAGTACTTC.

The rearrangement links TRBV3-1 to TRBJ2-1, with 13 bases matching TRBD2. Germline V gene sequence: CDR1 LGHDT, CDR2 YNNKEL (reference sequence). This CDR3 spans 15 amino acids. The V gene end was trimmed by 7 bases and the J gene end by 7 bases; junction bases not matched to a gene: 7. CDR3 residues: CASTRLAGGQNEQFF. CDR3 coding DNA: TGTGCCAGCACCCGACTAGCGGGGGGTCAGAATGAGCAGTTCTTC.

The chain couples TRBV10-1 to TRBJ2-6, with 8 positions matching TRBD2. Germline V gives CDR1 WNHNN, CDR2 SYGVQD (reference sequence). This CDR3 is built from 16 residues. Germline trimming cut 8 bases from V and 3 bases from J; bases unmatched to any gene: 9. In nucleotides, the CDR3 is TGCGCCAGCTTCCGGGAGGGCAGATATGGGGCCAACGTCCTGACTTTC. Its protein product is CASFREGRYGANVLTF.

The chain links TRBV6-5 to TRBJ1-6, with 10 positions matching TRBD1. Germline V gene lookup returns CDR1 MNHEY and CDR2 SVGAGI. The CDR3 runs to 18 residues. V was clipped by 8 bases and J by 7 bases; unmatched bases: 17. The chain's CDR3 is CASRQGTGVFPGNSPLHF. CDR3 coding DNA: TGTGCCAGCCGCCAGGGGACAGGGGTTTTCCCTGGGAATTCACCCCTCCACTTT.